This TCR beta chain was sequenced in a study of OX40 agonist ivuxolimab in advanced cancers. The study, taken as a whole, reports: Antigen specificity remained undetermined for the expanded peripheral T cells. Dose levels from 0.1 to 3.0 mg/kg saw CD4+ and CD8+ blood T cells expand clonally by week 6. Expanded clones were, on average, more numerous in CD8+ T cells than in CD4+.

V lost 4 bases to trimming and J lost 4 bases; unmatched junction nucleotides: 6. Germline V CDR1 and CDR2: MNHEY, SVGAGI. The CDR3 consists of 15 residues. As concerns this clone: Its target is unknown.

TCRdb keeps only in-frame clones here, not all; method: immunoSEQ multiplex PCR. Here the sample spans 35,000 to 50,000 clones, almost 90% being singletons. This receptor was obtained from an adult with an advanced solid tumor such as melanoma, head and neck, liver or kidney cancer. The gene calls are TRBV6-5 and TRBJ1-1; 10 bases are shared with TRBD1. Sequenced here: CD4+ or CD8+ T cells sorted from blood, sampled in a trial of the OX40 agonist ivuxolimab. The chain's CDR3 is CASSSRGQGLTEAFF. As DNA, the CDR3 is TGTGCCAGCAGTTCAAGGGGACAGGGGCTCACTGAAGCTTTCTTT.